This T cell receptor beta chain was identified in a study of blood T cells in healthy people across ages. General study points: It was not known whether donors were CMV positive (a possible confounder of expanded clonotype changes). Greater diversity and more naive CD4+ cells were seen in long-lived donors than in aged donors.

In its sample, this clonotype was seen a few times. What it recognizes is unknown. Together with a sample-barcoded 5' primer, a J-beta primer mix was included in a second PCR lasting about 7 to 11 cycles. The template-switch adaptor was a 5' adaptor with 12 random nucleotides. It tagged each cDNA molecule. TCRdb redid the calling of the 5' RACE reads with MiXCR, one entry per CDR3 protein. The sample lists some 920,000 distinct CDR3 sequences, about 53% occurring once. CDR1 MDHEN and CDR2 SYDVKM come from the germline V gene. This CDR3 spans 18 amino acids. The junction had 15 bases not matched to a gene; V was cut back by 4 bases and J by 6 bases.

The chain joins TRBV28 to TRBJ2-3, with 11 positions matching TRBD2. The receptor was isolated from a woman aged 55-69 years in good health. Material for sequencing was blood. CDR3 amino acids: CASSSLSSTSGRTDTQYF. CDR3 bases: TGTGCCAGCAGTTCCCTCTCTTCCACTAGCGGGAGAACGGATACGCAGTATTTT.